What follows is one T cell receptor beta chain and its context. Its antigen is not identified. Indicated treatment: roughly 11-day PBMC culture with coronavirus spike peptide pools or control peptides (ViraFEST assay). Investigators obtained the unexposed donor's CD4+ T cells before the COVID-19 pandemic (2011-2018). The ViraFEST method relied on peptide pools to expand antigen-specific T cells, followed by TCR sequencing. The data were taken from a study of vaccination and CD4 T cells after COVID-19. Sequencing of cultured CD4+ T cell DNA used the Oncomine TCR Beta short-read assay. Each CDR3 protein gets one entry after TCRdb re-called the PCR reads with MiXCR. The sample shows some 6,000 distinct CDR3 sequences, about 51% of them seen only once. The receptor was derived from a human donor in good health. Input material: CD4+ T cells from blood, cultured in vitro.

CDR3 nucleotide sequence: TGTGCCAGCAGCTTAGTCAGGGGGCCTCAGCCCCAGCATTTT. Its protein is CASSLVRGPQPQHF. The chain uses TRBV7-2 and TRBJ1-5; 8 bases align to TRBD1. There are 14 residues in the CDR3. Germline CDR1 SGHTA, CDR2 FQGNSA. V lost 1 base to trimming and J lost 6 bases; unmatched junction nucleotides: 2.